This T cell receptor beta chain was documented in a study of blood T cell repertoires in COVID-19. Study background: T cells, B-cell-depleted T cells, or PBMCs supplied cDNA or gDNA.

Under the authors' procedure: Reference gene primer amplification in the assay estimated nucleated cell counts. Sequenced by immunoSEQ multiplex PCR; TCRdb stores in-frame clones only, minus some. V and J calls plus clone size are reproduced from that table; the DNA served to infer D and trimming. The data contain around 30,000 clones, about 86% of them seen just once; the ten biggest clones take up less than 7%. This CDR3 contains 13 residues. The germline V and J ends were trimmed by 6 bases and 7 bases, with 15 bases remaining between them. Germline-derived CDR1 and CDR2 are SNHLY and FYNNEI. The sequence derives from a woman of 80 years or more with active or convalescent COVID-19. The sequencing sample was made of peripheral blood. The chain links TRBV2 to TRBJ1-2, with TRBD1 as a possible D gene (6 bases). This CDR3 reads CASSGRGRGGYTF. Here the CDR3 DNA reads TGTGCCAGCAGCGGCAGGGGTCGAGGTGGCTACACCTTC.